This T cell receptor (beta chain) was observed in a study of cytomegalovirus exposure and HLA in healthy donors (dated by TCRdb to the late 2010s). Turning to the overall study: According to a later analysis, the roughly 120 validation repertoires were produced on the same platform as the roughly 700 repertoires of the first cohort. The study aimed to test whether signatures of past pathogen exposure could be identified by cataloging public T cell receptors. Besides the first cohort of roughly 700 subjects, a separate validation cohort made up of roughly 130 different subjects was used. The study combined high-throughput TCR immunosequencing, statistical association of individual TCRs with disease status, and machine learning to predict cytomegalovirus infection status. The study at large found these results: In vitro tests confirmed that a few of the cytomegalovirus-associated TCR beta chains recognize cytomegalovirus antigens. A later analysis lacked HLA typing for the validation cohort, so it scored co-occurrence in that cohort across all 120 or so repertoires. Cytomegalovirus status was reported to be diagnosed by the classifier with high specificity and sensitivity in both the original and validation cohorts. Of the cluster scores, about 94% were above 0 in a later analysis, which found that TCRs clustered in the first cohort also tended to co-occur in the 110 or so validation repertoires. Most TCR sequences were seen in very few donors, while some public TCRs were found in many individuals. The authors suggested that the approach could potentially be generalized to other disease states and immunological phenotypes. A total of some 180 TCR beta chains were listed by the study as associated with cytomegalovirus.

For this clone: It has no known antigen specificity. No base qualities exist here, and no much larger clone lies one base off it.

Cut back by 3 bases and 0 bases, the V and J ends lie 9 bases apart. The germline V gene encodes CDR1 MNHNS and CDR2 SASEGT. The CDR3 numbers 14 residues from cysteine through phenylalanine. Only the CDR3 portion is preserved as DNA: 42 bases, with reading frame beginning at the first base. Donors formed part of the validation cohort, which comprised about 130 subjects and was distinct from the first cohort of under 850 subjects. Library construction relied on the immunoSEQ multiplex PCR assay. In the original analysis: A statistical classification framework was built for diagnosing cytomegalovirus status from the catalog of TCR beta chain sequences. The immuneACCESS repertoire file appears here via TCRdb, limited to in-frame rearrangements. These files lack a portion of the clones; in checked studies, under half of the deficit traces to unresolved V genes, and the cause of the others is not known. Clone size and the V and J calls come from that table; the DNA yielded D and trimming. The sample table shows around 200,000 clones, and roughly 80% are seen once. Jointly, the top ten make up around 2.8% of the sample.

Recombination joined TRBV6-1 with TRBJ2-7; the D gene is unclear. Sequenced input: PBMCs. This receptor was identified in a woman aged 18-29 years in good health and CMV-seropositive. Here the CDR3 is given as CASSEAGPSYEQYF. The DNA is TGTGCCAGCAGTGAGGCAGGCCCCTCCTACGAGCAGTACTTC.